The clone carrying this TCR beta chain has only a few counts. Its antigen is as yet unknown. Preparing the TCRbeta library involved the use of unique molecular identifiers. TCRdb analysed the PCR reads with MiXCR anew, one entry per CDR3 protein. Among fewer than 550,000 distinct CDR3 sequences, 15% to 20% were seen once, and the ten largest hold under 30%. The sample is drawn from a study of T-cell reconstitution after alpha-beta-depleted transplantation in children. The study's findings and limits: Some patients showed high day-60 TCRbeta diversity, which derived from surviving recipient T cells and thymic progenitors. Several hundred expanded graft clones reportedly were the source of alpha-beta T cells about two months after transplant. T-cell counts and diversity at one year following transplant were attributed mainly to newly produced T cells.

The CDR3 consists of 18 residues. Germline V gives CDR1 SGHRS, CDR2 YFSETQ. The junction had 8 bases not matched to a gene; V was cut back by 1 base and J by 3 bases. Sequencing used PBMCs, mostly from graft donor cells, obtained 360 days after TCRalphabeta/CD19-depleted stem cell transplant. This clonotype was obtained from a boy under two years old who had a stem cell transplant for Wiskott-Aldrich syndrome, so the T cells may come from the graft donor. This chain uses TRBV5-1 with TRBJ2-6; 9 bases line up with TRBD1. The DNA for the CDR3 is TGCGCCAGCAGCTTGCGGGACAGGGTGTCATATGGGGCCAACGTCCTGACTTTC. The encoded protein is CASSLRDRVSYGANVLTF.